This T cell receptor beta chain was observed in a study of blood T cell repertoires in COVID-19 (dated by TCRdb to about 2020). Regarding the study in general: Samples covering the acute and convalescent phases of COVID-19 were provided by collaborators in the United States, Italy and Spain. The repertoires were released in a freely available public database intended as a resource for research on the immune response to SARS-CoV-2. The sample metadata nearly always contained a de-identified subject ID, COVID-19 status, age in years and sex. The samples were drawn from two sources: the first 160 participants of the ongoing ImmuneRACE study, and 950 to 1,500 subjects contributed by 6 global collaborators. The prospective study material was composed of cDNA or gDNA derived from T cells, B-cell-depleted T cells, or PBMCs. The dataset comprised deeply sampled blood TCRbeta repertoires from subjects exposed to, actively infected with, or recovered from COVID-19. HLA class I and class II types, where available, came from metadata supplied by the sample provider rather than from assay-based typing.

The CDR1 and CDR2 encoded by the germline V gene (reference sequence) are SGHNT and YYREEE. V ends up 4 bases short and J 11 bases short, with an unmatched junction base count of 4. The CDR3 measures 12 amino acids from cysteine to phenylalanine. CDR3 DNA only is kept here, 36 bases in frame from base 1. TCRbeta CDR3 regions were amplified from genomic DNA using the immunoSEQ Assay, a bias-controlled multiplex PCR. On the authors' methods: Nucleated cell counts per sample were estimated from amplification of reference gene primers within the assay. To quantify the absolute abundance of each unique TCRbeta CDR3 rearrangement, sequence reads were collapsed and filtered. For each sample, productive Simpson clonality was calculated by taking the square root of Simpson's diversity index across productive rearrangements. What TCRdb holds here is the immuneACCESS table cut down to in-frame rearrangements. Part of the clones is not present; checked against another copy, under half of the missing clones reflect an unresolved V gene, and the others are unexplained. V and J calls and clone size follow that table, whereas D and trimming were derived from the DNA. This sample has some 240,000 clones in its table, and nearly 90% of those were observed once. The ten largest clones add up to under 2.5% of the sample.

Results and caveats for the whole study, not just this receptor: Clinical and demographic metadata were provided uncurated, with the amount varying by source and participant.

For this clone: Its target antigen remains unknown. There are no base qualities to consult, and no much larger clone falls within one base.

At one collaborating source in Seattle, patients were enrolled during active infection and were followed longitudinally through the course of disease. Whole blood was collected in K2EDTA tubes by collaborating institutions according to the institutions' own protocols. For TCRbeta analysis, collaborators shipped samples in one of three forms: frozen whole blood, isolated PBMCs, or DNA extracted from either of those sample types. The V and J segments used are TRBV5-4 and TRBJ2-1, and 9 bases in between align with TRBD2. This clonotype was obtained from an older woman with COVID-19, enrolled during active disease. The sequenced sample was peripheral blood. The bases are TGTGCCAGCAGCCACGCGGGGGGGAAGCAGTTCTTC. This codes for CASSHAGGKQFF.